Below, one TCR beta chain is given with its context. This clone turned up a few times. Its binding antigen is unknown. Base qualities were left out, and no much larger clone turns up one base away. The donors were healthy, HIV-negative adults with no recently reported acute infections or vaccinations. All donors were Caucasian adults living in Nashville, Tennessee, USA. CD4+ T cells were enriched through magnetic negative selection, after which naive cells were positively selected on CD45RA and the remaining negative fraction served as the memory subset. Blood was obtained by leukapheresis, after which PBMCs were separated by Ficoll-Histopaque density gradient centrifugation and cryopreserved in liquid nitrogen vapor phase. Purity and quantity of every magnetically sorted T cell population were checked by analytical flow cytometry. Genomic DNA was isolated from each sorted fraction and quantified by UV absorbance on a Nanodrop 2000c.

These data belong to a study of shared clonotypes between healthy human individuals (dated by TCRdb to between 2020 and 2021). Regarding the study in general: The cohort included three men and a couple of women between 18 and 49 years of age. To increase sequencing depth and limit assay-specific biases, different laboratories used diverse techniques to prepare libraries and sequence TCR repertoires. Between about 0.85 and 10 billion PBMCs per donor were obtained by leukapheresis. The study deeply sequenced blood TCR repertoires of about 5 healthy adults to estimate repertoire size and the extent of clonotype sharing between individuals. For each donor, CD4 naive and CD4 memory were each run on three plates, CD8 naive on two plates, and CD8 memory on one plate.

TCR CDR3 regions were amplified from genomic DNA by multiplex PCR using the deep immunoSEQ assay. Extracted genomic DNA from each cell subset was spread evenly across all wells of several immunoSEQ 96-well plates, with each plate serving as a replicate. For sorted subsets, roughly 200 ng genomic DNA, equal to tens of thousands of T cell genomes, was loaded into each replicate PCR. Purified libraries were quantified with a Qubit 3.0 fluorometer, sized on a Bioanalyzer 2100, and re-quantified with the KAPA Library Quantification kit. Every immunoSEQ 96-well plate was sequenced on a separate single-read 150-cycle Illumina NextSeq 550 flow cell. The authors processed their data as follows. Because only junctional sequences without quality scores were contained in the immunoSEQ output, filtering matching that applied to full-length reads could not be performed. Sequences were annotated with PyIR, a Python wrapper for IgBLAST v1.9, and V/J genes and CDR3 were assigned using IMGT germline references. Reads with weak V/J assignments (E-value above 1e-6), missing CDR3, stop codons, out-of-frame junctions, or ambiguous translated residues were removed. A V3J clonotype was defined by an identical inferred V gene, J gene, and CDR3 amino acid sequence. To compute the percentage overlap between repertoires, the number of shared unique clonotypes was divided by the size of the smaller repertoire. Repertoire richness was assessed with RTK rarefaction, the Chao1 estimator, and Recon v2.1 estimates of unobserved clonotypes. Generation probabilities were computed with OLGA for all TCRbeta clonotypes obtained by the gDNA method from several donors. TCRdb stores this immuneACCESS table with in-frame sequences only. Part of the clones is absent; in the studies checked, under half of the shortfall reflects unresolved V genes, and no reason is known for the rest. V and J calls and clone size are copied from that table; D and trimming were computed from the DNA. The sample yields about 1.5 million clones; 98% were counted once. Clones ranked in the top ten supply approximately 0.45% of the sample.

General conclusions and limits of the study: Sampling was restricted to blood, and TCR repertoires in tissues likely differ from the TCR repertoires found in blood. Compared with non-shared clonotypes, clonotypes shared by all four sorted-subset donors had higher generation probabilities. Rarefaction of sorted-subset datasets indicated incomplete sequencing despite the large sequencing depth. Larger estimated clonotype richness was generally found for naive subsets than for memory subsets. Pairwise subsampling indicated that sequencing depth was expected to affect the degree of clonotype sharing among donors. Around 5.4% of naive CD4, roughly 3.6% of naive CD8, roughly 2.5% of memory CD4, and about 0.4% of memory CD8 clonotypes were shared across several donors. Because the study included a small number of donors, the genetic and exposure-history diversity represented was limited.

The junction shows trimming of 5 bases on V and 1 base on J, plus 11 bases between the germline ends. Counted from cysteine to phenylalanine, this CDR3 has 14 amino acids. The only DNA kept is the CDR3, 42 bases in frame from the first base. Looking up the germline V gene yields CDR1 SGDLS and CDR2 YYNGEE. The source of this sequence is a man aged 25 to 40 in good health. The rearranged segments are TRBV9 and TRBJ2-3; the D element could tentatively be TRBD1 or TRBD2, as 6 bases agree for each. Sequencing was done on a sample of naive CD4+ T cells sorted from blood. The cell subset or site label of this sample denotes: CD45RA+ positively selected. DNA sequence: TGTGCCAGCAGACGGGGGCAAGGCACAGATACGCAGTATTTT. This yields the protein CASRRGQGTDTQYF. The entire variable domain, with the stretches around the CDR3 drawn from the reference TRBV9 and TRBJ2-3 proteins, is DSGVTQTPKHLITATGQRVTLRCSPRSGDLSVYWYQQSLDQGLQFLIQYYNGEERAKGNILERFSAQQFPDLHSELNLSSLELGDSALYFCASRRGQGTDTQYFGPGTRLTVL.